This TCR beta chain was sequenced during a study of PD-1 blockade in classical Hodgkin lymphoma. Study-level points and caveats: Diversity in CD4+ TCRs, unlike that measured in CD8+ TCRs, had risen significantly by C4D1.

This CDR3 has 17 amino acids. Trimming cost V 1 base and J 2 bases, with 12 bases left between them. CDR1 is LGHNA and CDR2 is YSLEER in the germline V gene. The table came from immunoSEQ multiplex PCR; TCRdb's copy has only in-frame clones and leaves some out. The sample has 98,000 or so clones, about 88% seen once; the top ten hold 20%. Details on this clone: The target antigen is unknown.

Each patient's relapse followed autologous stem cell transplantation, and brentuximab vedotin exposure varied. The chain has TRBV4-3 and TRBJ2-6, with D possibly matching TRBD2 (5 bases). This material consisted of peripheral blood mononuclear cells (PBMCs), taken before the second cycle of nivolumab. This TCR came from a human donor with classical Hodgkin lymphoma. CDR3 DNA: TGCGCCAGCAGCCAAGGAGAACTAGTAACTGGGGCCAACGTCCTGACTTTC. It yields the protein CASSQGELVTGANVLTF.